Here is one T cell receptor beta chain with its context. Which antigen it targets is not known. No base quality information exists; no much larger clone differs at one position. Germline trimming: 4 bases from V, 1 base from J; junction bases outside gene matches: 2. CDR3 length: 15 amino acids, cysteine to phenylalanine. Only the CDR3 DNA stays, 45 bases, in frame from base 1. CDR1 and CDR2 were assigned from the germline V gene (reference sequence) as SEHNR and FQNEAQ. The data originate from a study of blood T cell repertoires in COVID-19 (dated by TCRdb to 2018 to 2020). Context from the whole study: The collaborator samples originated in the United States, Italy and Spain and spanned the acute and convalescent phases of COVID-19. The prospective study material was composed of cDNA or gDNA derived from T cells, B-cell-depleted T cells, or PBMCs. Subjects who had been exposed to COVID-19, were actively infected with it, or had recovered from it provided the deeply sampled blood TCRbeta repertoires that made up the dataset. The repertoires were released in a freely available public database intended as a resource for research on the immune response to SARS-CoV-2. The samples were drawn from the first 160 participants of the ongoing ImmuneRACE study and from over 950 subjects provided by 6 global collaborators. Nearly every sample came with metadata listing a de-identified subject ID, COVID-19 status, age in years and sex. HLA class I and class II types, where available, came from metadata supplied by the sample provider rather than from assay-based typing. What the study reported, not specific to this receptor: Clinical and demographic metadata were provided uncurated, with the amount varying by source and participant.

TCRbeta CDR3 regions were amplified from genomic DNA by means of the immunoSEQ Assay, a bias-controlled multiplex PCR. The authors processed their data as follows. The number of nucleated cells in each sample was estimated from the amplification of reference gene primers within the assay. To quantify the absolute abundance of each unique TCRbeta CDR3 rearrangement, sequence reads were collapsed and filtered. For each sample, productive Simpson clonality was calculated as the square root of Simpson's diversity index across productive rearrangements. Here the immuneACCESS table is served through TCRdb, limited to in-frame sequences with V and J called. Missing clones are a known gap in these copies; in checked studies unresolved V genes cover under half, and the rest lacks a known reason. The V and J calls and clone size are taken from that table; D and trimming were inferred from the DNA. The sample table contains fewer than 500,000 clones; only one count was recorded for 81% of them. The ten largest clones capture around 1% of the sample.

The collaborating institutions used their own protocols to collect whole blood in K2EDTA tubes. For TCRbeta analysis, collaborators shipped samples in one of three forms: frozen whole blood, isolated PBMCs, or DNA extracted from either of those sample types. This clonotype was sampled from a human donor with acute or convalescent COVID-19. The donor label of this sample is uncertain. Sequenced: peripheral blood. The receptor chain draws on TRBV7-9 and TRBJ2-3; 10 bases in between match TRBD2. Here is the DNA: TGTGCCAGCAGCTCCGGGACTAGCGGCACAGATACGCAGTATTTT. Its protein is CASSSGTSGTDTQYF.